This T cell receptor beta chain came from a study of blood T cells in healthy people across ages. Study-level information: Capturing about one barcoded beta molecule per two T cells was achieved by template switching.

Trimming shortened V by 4 bases and J by 1 base, and 23 bases separated the two germline ends. CDR1 is MGHRA and CDR2 is YSYEKL in the germline V gene. This CDR3 has 19 residues. Alongside a J-beta primer mix, a sample-barcoded 5' primer served in a second PCR lasting about 6 to 11 cycles. Any given sample supplied a minimum of 2.5 million CDR3-containing paired-end reads. TCRdb reanalysed the 5' RACE reads using MiXCR and keeps one entry per CDR3 protein. The sample lists fewer than 2,000,000 distinct CDR3 sequences; approximately 40% were seen once. The chain uses TRBV4-1 and TRBJ1-5; no reliable D call. Material for sequencing was blood. This TCR was sampled from a human donor in good health. As DNA, the CDR3 is TGCGCCAGCAGCCGTCGTTATTCCCCGGACCTCGGGAGCAATCAGCCCCAGCATTTT. As protein: CASSRRYSPDLGSNQPQHF.